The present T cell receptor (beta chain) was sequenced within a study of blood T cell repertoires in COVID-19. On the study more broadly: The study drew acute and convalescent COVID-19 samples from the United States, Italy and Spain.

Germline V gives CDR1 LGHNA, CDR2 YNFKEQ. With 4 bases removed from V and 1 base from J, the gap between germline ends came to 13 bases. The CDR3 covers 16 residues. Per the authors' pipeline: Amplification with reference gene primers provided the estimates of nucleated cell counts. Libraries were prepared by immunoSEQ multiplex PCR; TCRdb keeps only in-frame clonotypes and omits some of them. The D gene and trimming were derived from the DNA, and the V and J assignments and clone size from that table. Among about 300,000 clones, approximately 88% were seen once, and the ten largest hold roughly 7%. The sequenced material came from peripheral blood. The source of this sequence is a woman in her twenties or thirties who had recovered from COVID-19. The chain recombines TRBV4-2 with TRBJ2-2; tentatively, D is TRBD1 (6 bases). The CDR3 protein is CASSLGPRGNTGELFF. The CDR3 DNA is TGTGCCAGCAGCCTCGGGCCCAGGGGGAACACCGGGGAGCTGTTTTTT.